The TCR beta chain described here comes from a study of cytomegalovirus exposure and HLA in healthy donors. About this clone: Its antigen is not identified. The germline gene is not matched at one end of the junction; a read error may be the cause.

This CDR3 has 14 residues. Germline loops: CDR1 MGHRA, CDR2 YSYEKL. Donors were ostensibly healthy at sampling, although undocumented immune exposures were probable. PCR was performed using 60 Vbeta and 13 Jbeta primers. The assay was immunoSEQ multiplex PCR, and TCRdb's table has in-frame clones only and misses some. This sample's clone table lists 70,000 to 75,000 clones. Study-wide findings and caveats: Earlier analysis yielded a pattern in which most TCR beta V segments were productive about 87% or about 30% of the time. Apparent HLA restriction characterized most CMV-associated TCR beta chains in a later analysis. Later genetic work tied a missense DCLRE1C variant to beta-chain V and J trimming.

The gene calls are TRBV4-1 and TRBJ2-7, with 7 bases aligning to TRBD1. The receptor was isolated from a female donor in good health and CMV-seropositive. Sequences were obtained from PBMCs. This CDR3 reads CASSHVGQLYGQYF. The CDR3 nucleotides read TGCGCCAGCAGCCACGTGGGACAGCTCTACGGGCAGTACTTC.